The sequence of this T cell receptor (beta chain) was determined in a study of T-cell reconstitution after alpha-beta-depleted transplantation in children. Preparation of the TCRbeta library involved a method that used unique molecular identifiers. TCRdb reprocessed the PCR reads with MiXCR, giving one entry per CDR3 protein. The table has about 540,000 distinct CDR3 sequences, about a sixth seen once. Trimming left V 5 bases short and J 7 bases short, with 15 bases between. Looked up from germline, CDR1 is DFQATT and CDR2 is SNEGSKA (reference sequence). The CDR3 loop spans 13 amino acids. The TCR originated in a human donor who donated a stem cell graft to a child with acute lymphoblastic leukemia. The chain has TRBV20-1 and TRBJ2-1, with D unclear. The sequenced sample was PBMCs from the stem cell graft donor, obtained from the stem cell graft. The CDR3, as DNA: TGCAGTGCTCGTCCCGACTGGAAGAATGAGCAGTTCTTC. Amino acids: CSARPDWKNEQFF.